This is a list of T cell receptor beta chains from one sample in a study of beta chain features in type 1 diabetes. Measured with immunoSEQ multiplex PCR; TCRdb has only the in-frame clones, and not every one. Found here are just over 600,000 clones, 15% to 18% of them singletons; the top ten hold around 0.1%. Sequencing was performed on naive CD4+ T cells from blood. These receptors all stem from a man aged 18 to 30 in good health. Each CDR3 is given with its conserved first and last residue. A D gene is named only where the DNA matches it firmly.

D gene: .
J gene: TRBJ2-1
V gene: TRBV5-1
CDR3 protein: CASSPDSNEQFF

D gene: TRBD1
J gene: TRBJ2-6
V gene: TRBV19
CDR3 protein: CASGQVGSGANVLTF

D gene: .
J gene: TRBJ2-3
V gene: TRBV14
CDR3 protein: CASSLGRRKAVTDTQYF

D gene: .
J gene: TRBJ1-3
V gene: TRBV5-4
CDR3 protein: CASSLGTISGNTIYF

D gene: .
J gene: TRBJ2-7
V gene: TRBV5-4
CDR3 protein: CASSLDKSEQYF

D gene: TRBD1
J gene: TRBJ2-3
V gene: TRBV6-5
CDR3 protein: CASGVEGQYTDTQYF

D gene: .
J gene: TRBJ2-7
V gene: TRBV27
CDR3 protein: CASSLLGNYEQYF

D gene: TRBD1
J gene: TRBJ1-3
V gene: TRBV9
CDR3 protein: CASSVEKDRRSGNTIYF

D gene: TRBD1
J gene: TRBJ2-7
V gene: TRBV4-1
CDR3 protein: CASSQVGQGPLSYEQYF

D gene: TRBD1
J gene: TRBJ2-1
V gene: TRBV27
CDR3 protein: CASSLIGDRGPYNEQFF

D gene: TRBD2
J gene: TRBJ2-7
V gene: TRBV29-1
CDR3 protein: CSARTSGRSYEQYF

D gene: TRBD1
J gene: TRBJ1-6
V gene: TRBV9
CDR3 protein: CASSVGTVGGSPLHF

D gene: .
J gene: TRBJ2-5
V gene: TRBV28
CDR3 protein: CASSLSGRKTQYF

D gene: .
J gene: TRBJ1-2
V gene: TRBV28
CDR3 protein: CASSLKAYGYTF

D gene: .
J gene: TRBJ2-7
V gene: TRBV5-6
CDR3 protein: CASSLEVRASGEQYF

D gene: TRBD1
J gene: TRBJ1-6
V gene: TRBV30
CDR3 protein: CAWSVLRTGVRRPSPLHF

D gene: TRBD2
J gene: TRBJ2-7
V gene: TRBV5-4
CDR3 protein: CASSRLGLAGLEQYF

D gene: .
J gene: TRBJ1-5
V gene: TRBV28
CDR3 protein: CASHNQPQHF

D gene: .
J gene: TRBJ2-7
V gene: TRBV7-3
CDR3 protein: CASSSMAGNYEQYF

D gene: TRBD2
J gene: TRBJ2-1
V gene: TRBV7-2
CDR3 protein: CASSKLAGGFNEQFF

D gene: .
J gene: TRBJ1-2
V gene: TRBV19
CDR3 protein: CASNTNYGYTF

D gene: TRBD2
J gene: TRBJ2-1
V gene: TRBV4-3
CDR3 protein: CASSWGAGPSSYNEQFF

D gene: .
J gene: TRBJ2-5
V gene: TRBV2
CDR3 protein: CASSRYQETQYF

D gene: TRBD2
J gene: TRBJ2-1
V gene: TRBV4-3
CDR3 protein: CASSQANRGLAGGPSYNEQFF

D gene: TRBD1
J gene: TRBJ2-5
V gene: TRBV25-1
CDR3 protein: CATTQGAGETQYF

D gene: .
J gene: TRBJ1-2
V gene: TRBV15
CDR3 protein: CATSRDRGSANYGYTF

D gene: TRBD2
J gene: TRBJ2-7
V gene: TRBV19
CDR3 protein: CASSIDSRTSGTYEQYF

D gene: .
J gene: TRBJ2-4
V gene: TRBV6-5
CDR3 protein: CASRLAKNIQYF

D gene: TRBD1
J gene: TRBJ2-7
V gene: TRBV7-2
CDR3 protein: CASSLTPQGAYEQYF

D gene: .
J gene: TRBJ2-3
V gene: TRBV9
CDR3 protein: CASSVEGGSTDTQYF

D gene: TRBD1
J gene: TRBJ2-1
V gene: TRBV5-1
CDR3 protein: CASRLVTGGEGEQFF

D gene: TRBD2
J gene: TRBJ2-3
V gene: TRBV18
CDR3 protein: CASSPELAGLRTDTQYF

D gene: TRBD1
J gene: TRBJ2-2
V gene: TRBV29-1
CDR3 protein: CSARGQGAYTGELFF

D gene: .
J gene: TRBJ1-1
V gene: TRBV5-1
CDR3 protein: CASSLAWQGNTEAFF

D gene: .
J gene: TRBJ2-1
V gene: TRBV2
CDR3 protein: CASSIKNEQFF

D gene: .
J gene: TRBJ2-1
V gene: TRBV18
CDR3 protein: CASSPQGMSYNEQFF

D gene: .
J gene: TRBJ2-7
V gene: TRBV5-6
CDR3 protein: CASSPRRDVRNEQYF

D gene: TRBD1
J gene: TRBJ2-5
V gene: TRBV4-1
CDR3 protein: CASSQDAGQGVPQYF

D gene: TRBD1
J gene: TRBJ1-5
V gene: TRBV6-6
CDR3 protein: CASRLQGADNQPQHF

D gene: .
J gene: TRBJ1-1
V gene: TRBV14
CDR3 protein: CASSRTTATEAFF

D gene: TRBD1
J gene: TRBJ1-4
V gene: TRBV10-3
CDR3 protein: CAISESNRGVNEKLFF

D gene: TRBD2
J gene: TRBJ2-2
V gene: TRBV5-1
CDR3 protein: CASSLGSGATGELFF

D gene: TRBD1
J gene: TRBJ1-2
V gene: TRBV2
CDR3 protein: CASRGTGGFDGYTF

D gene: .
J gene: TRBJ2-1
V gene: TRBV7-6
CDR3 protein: CASSLGSGRQFF

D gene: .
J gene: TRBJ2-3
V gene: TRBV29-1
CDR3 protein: CSSGGGGRYTQYF

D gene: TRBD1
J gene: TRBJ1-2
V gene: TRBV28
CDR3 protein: CASSRWDRVEGYTF

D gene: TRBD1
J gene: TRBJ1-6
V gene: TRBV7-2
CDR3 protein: CASSLGQGVNSPLHF

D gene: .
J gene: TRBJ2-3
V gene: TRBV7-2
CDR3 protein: CASSLASRRGRADTQYF

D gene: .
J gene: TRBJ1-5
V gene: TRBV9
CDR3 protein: CASSERQRRSNQPQHF

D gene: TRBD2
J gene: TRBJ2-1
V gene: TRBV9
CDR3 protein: CASSRQTSGNEQFF

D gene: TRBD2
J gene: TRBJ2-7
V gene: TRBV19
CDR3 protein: CASRGSPSGGFSYEQYF